The TCR beta chain described here comes from a study of blood T cell repertoires in COVID-19. Study in general: Acute and convalescent COVID-19 specimens originated in the United States, Italy and Spain. From T cells, B-cell-depleted T cells, or PBMCs came the material, which was cDNA or gDNA.

CDR3 length: 13 residues. The V end lost 0 bases, the J end lost 8 bases, and 11 bases lay between the germline ends. CDR1 SGDLS and CDR2 YYNGEE come from the germline V gene. Per the original data handling: Amplified reference gene primers provided the basis for estimating nucleated cell counts. The data were produced by immunoSEQ multiplex PCR, yet TCRdb's version contains in-frame clones alone and is incomplete. The D gene and trimming were derived from the DNA, and the V and J assignments and clone size from that table. The sample shows about 330,000 clones, 89% of them seen only once. The receptor comes from a man between 18 and 29 years old who had recovered from COVID-19. The source material was peripheral blood. The chain joins TRBV9 to TRBJ1-2; D may be TRBD1 (6 bases). The DNA of the CDR3 is TGTGCCAGCAGCGTAGCGGGGGGCGGGGGCTACACCTTC. It specifies CASSVAGGGGYTF.